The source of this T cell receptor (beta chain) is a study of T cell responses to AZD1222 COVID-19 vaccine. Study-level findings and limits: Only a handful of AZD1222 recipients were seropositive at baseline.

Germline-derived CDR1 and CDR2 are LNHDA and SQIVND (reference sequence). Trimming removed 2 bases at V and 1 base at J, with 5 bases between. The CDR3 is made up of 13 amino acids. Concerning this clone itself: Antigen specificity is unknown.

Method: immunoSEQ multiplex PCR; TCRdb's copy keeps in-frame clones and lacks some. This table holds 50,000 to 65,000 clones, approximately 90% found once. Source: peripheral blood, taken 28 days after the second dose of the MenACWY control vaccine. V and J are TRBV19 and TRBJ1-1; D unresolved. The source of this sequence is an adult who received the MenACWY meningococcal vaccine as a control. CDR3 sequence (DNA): TGTGCCAGTAGTATACTGGAGAACACTGAAGCTTTCTTT. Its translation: CASSILENTEAFF.